This entry concerns a single T cell receptor beta chain. Its matching antigen is unknown. TCR beta CDR3 sequences were amplified from RNA transcripts. HTBI primers were used for first-round RT-PCR of the TCR CDR3. TCRdb redid the calling of the multiplex PCR reads with MiXCR, one entry per CDR3 protein. This table has hundreds of thousands of distinct CDR3 sequences, more than 15% appearing once. The data were obtained in a study of T cells in Graves' hyperthyroidism and ophthalmopathy. Broader study findings: Most thyroid clonotypes expanded above 0.001 appeared in blood too. Median prediction lead before ophthalmopathy onset was around 7 months with the model.

This CDR3 is 16 amino acids long. Germline CDR1 is MGHRA and CDR2 is YSYEKL. J gave up 1 base and V 3 bases, and 7 bases lay outside the gene matches. Clinical symptoms, serum thyroxine and TRAb, thyroid ultrasound and orbital computed tomography were used for the diagnoses. The chain employs TRBV4-1 and TRBJ1-2, with 8 bases identical to TRBD1. The sequence was collected from a woman younger than 35 with Graves' hyperthyroidism. The sample consisted of blood. The CDR3 bases are TGCGCCAGCAGCCACGGACAGGGTTTAGATAACTATGGCTACACCTTC. Its protein is CASSHGQGLDNYGYTF.